These T cell receptor beta chains were read from a single sample in a study of T cell repertoires in cytomegalovirus infection. TCRdb ran MiXCR on the reads and lists one entry per CDR3 protein. In the table there are about 740,000 distinct CDR3 sequences, around 30% of which are singletons. Their specific antigens are unknown. Here the sequenced sample was cultured PBMCs, taken from culture after CMV antigen stimulation. The receptors shown here come from a human donor in good health (CMV status not recorded). Some clones in this sample may be carry-over from other donors' samples. Both conserved end residues are part of each CDR3. A D gene is named only where the DNA matches it firmly. Size tells how often a clone was seen (once, few, many) or the class of an expanded clone, and some rows leave it out.

cdr3_nt | cdr3_aa | clone_size | d_call | j_call | v_call
TGTGCCAGCAGTTACGGGGGACCCGGGCGGACTGAAGCTTTCTTT | CASSYGGPGRTEAFF | - | - | TRBJ1-1 | TRBV6-2/TRBV6-3
TGTGCCAGTAGTATAGGGGCCATCCAGTGGGGGTCGTACAATGCGCAGTTCTTC | CASSIGAIQWGSYNAQFF | - | - | TRBJ2-1 | TRBV19
TGTGCCAGTACGTTGACAGGGATTGGGGACACTGAAGCTTTCTTT | CASTLTGIGDTEAFF | - | TRBD1 | TRBJ1-1 | TRBV7-6
TGTGCCAGCAGCTCAATGACAGACACTCTCTCTGGGGCCAACGTCCTGACTTTC | CASSSMTDTLSGANVLTF | - | - | TRBJ2-6 | TRBV7-2
TGTGCCAGCAGGTGGAGAGCGGGAGGGCCCACTTCGGCCCGGAATGAGCAGTTCTTC | CASRWRAGGPTSARNEQFF | few | TRBD2 | TRBJ2-1 | TRBV12-3/TRBV12-4
TGTGCCAGCAGCCTCCGCAGTGTGCGCCCCCGTAGCACAGATACGCAGTATTTT | CASSLRSVRPRSTDTQYF | few | - | TRBJ2-3 | TRBV7-2
TGCAGTGCTAGGTGGGACAGGGGAGTCTTCTATGGCTACACCTTC | CSARWDRGVFYGYTF | - | TRBD1 | TRBJ1-2 | TRBV20-1
TGTGCCAGCAGTCACCGTAGCGGGACCCCCAATCAGCCCCAGCATTTT | CASSHRSGTPNQPQHF | few | - | TRBJ1-5 | TRBV12-3/TRBV12-4
TGTGCCAGCAGTTCGCGCTCCTATAATTCACCCCTCCACTTT | CASSSRSYNSPLHF | many | - | TRBJ1-6 | TRBV7-2
TGTGCCAGCAGCCAAATGTGGGGGGCTTCCTACAATGAGCAGTTCTTC | CASSQMWGASYNEQFF | many | - | TRBJ2-1 | TRBV7-6
TGTGCCACCAGCAGAGGGGGGGGGGCATACGGATTGCTGCATAATCAGCCCCAGCATTTT | CATSRGGGAYGLLHNQPQHF | - | - | TRBJ1-5 | TRBV15
TGTGCCAGCAGCTTAGGGGGGAGCGGCCCCTACAATGAGCAGTTCTTC | CASSLGGSGPYNEQFF | - | - | TRBJ2-1 | TRBV7-6
TGTGCCATCGGGTCCGGACAGGGACCCTACGAGCAGTACTTC | CAIGSGQGPYEQYF | - | TRBD1 | TRBJ2-7 | TRBV10-3
TGCAGCTTCGGACTAGCGCAAGAGACCCAGTACTTC | CSFGLAQETQYF | - | TRBD2 | TRBJ2-5 | TRBV29-1
TGTGCCATCAGAGGGACATTAAGCTCTGGAAACACCATATATTTT | CAIRGTLSSGNTIYF | - | - | TRBJ1-3 | TRBV10-3
TGTGCCAGCAGAGACGTAGCTGAGAACACTGAAGCTTTCTTT | CASRDVAENTEAFF | few | - | TRBJ1-1 | TRBV6-1
TGTGCCAGCAGTTTAACCCAATATAGCAATCAGCCCCAGCATTTT | CASSLTQYSNQPQHF | few | - | TRBJ1-5 | TRBV27
TGTGCCAGCAGCCTCAGCGGGACGGTCACCGGGGAGCTGTTTTTT | CASSLSGTVTGELFF | few | TRBD2 | TRBJ2-2 | TRBV7-9
TGTGCCAGCAGCTCCTTCGGGAGGGATTCCCACAATGAGCAGTTCTTC | CASSSFGRDSHNEQFF | few | TRBD2 | TRBJ2-1 | TRBV7-8
TGTGCCAGCAGCGAGGGACAGGGGGTGGATGGCTACACCTTC | CASSEGQGVDGYTF | once | TRBD1 | TRBJ1-2 | TRBV5-4
TGTGCCAGCACCCTGGGGGACAGGGGAGGGCACACTGAAGCTTTCTTT | CASTLGDRGGHTEAFF | few | TRBD1 | TRBJ1-1 | TRBV12-3/TRBV12-4
TGTGCCAGCAGGCTACAGGGGAGCACCTACGAGCAGTACTTC | CASRLQGSTYEQYF | - | TRBD1 | TRBJ2-7 | TRBV6-2/TRBV6-3
TGTGCCAGCAGCTCGCCCCAGGGTAACACCGGGGAGCTGTTTTTT | CASSSPQGNTGELFF | - | - | TRBJ2-2 | TRBV7-9
TGTGCCAGCAGTTCTTTAGCGGGATTGCAGTTCTTC | CASSSLAGLQFF | many | TRBD2 | TRBJ2-1 | TRBV28
TGCGCCAGCAGCCGTGGGACAGGGCGAAAGGAGACCCAGTACTTC | CASSRGTGRKETQYF | - | TRBD1 | TRBJ2-5 | TRBV5-1
TGTACCAGCAGCCCTGGGGGTCAGCCCCAGCATTTT | CTSSPGGQPQHF | few | - | TRBJ1-5 | TRBV7-2
TGCAGCGTTGCAGGGGCGGGGGGATCCACAGATACGCAGTATTTT | CSVAGAGGSTDTQYF | few | TRBD2 | TRBJ2-3 | TRBV29-1
TGTGCCAGCAGCTTAGGGAGGGGGGTCGAGCAGTACTTC | CASSLGRGVEQYF | - | - | TRBJ2-7 | TRBV7-6
TGCAGTGCTAGAGTCGGTTGGGAGACCCAGTACTTC | CSARVGWETQYF | - | - | TRBJ2-5 | TRBV20-1
TGTGCCAGCAGCTTAGTTTCCTACACTGAAGCTTTCTTT | CASSLVSYTEAFF | few | - | TRBJ1-1 | TRBV7-2
TGTGCCAGCAGTGATAAAGGGGGCCAGATAAACACTGAAGCTTTCTTT | CASSDKGGQINTEAFF | once | TRBD1 | TRBJ1-1 | TRBV25-1
TGTGCCAGCAGCTCAGACAGGGCTGAGCAGTACTTC | CASSSDRAEQYF | - | TRBD1 | TRBJ2-7 | TRBV7-9